This T cell receptor (beta chain) was sequenced for a study of blood T cell repertoires in COVID-19. Study background: Sites in the United States, Italy and Spain provided acute and convalescent COVID-19 samples. The analysed material was cDNA or gDNA that came from T cells, B-cell-depleted T cells, or PBMCs.

The CDR3 spans 18 residues. Germline CDR1 and CDR2: LGHDT and YNNKEL (reference sequence). Trimming at V came to 0 bases and at J to 5 bases, leaving 11 bases not matched to a gene. Methods used by the authors: Scientists estimated how many nucleated cells there were by amplifying reference gene primers. Libraries were prepared by immunoSEQ multiplex PCR; TCRdb keeps only in-frame clonotypes and omits some of them. The V and J calls and clone size were taken over from that table, and D and trimming were inferred from the DNA. This table holds around 130,000 clones, around 83% found once. This rearrangement joins TRBV3-1 (or the pseudogene TRBV3-2) to TRBJ2-5; 11 positions agree with TRBD2. Sequenced material: peripheral blood. This receptor was taken from a man in his forties with active or convalescent COVID-19. The CDR3 DNA reads TGTGCCAGCAGCCAAGAAGCTCGCGGACTAGCGGGTTTCGAGACCCAGTACTTC. This translates into CASSQEARGLAGFETQYF.